This entry lists 20 T cell receptor beta chains sequenced from one sample in a study of identical twins. A single record per CDR3 protein comes from TCRdb applying MiXCR to the 5' RACE reads. The sample has under 500,000 distinct CDR3 sequences; roughly an eighth are singletons. The same data also contributed to another study, on yellow fever vaccine responses in identical twins.

The sequenced sample consisted of CD4+ T cells sorted from blood. Receptors were obtained from a woman aged 18-30 years in good health.

This clonotype was counted a few times. V and J are TRBV18 and TRBJ2-7, with TRBD2 matching 13 bases. The CDR3 is 15 residues long. In germline, CDR1 is KGHSH, CDR2 LQKENI. V shed 5 bases and J 3 bases; nucleotides not matched to a gene: 4. CDR3 loop: CASSTSGGGDYEQYF. Written as DNA, the CDR3 is TGTGCCAGCTCAACTAGCGGGGGGGGAGACTACGAGCAGTACTTC.

This clonotype was picked up a small number of times. This chain joins TRBV2 and TRBJ2-5; unclear D gene. The V end was cut by 8 bases, the J end by 2 bases, with 9 bases between. CDR1 and CDR2 (germline): SNHLY, FYNNEI. This CDR3 has 12 residues. The CDR3 is CASLGSQETQYF. Written as DNA, the CDR3 is TGTGCCAGCCTAGGATCACAAGAGACCCAGTACTTC.

This clonotype was detected ten times or more. The junction differs from germline at one of its ends, possibly a read error. The chain combines TRBV7-7 with TRBJ2-7, with 9 bases fitting TRBD1. CDR3 length equals 14 residues. In germline, CDR1 is SSHAT, CDR2 FNYEAQ (reference sequence). The chain's CDR3 is CASSSPYRGREQYF. CDR3 nucleotides: TGTGCTAGCAGCTCTCCTTACAGGGGGCGCGAGCAGTACTTC.

This clonotype was counted at least ten times. The gene calls are TRBV14 and TRBJ2-7; D ambiguous. The CDR3 is 13 residues long. CDR1 and CDR2 (germline): SGHDN, FVKESK. V shed 0 bases and J shed 0 bases, with 3 bases lying between them. CDR3 sequence (DNA): TGTGCCAGCAGCCAAGATACCTCCTACGAGCAGTACTTC. Translated: CASSQDTSYEQYF. Variable domain in full (rest from reference TRBV14 and TRBJ2-7): EAGVTQFPSHSVIEKGQTVTLRCDPISGHDNLYWYRRVMGKEIKFLLHFVKESKQDESGMPNNRFLAERTGGTYSTLKVQPAELEDSGVYFCASSQDTSYEQYFGPGTRLTVT.

In this sample, this clonotype turned up a few times. The rearrangement uses TRBV20-1 and TRBJ2-1; 10 bases fit TRBD2. The CDR3 consists of 14 residues. Germline V gene sequence: CDR1 DFQATT, CDR2 SNEGSKA (reference sequence). The V segment lost 6 bases and the J segment 7 bases; nucleotides outside the gene matches: 9. CDR3 sequence reads: CSAILAGAPNEQFF. CDR3 DNA: TGCAGTGCCATCCTAGCGGGAGCACCTAATGAGCAGTTCTTC.

This clonotype came up once. CDR3 bases: TGTGCCAGCAGTGAAACTTTAGGAGAAAAACTGTTTTTT. This translates into CASSETLGEKLFF. The V and J genes are TRBV2 and TRBJ1-4; no definite D call. The CDR3 length is 13 residues. V was clipped by 2 bases and J by 8 bases, with 9 bases between them. Per the germline V gene, CDR1 is SNHLY and CDR2 is FYNNEI.

This clonotype has just a few counts. The chain links TRBV3-1 to TRBJ2-7; weak D call: TRBD2 (5 bases). The CDR3 has 14 amino acids. Looked up from germline, CDR1 is LGHDT and CDR2 is YNNKEL (reference sequence). Trimming left V 4 bases short and J 5 bases short, with 15 bases between. CDR3 region: CASSPGTHGDEQYF. CDR3 in DNA: TGTGCCAGCAGCCCAGGCACTCACGGGGACGAGCAGTACTTC.

This clonotype has more than one count but fewer than ten. The rearrangement links TRBV6-6 to TRBJ1-4, with D hard to call. Trimming took off 11 bases at V and 5 bases at J, with 6 bases between the two ends. Germline CDR1 reads MNHNY; CDR2 reads SVGAGI (reference sequence). The CDR3 contains 10 residues. Here the CDR3 DNA reads TGTGCCGGCCTAAATGAAAAACTGTTTTTT. Translated: CAGLNEKLFF.

This clonotype has more than one count but fewer than ten. V usage is TRBV30 and J usage is TRBJ2-2; 10 bases map to TRBD2. The CDR3 runs 16 residues. Germline CDR1 and CDR2: GTSNPN and SVGIG (reference sequence). V dropped 3 bases and J dropped 0; count of bases not matched to a gene: 4. CDR3 coding DNA: TGTGCCTGGAGACCCCTAGCGGGAGCGAACACCGGGGAGCTGTTTTTT. Translation gives CAWRPLAGANTGELFF.

This chain uses TRBV7-2 with TRBJ2-1, with 12 bases fitting TRBD2. The germline V gene has CDR1 SGHTA and CDR2 FQGNSA. This CDR3 comprises 16 residues. V shed 6 bases, J shed 6 bases, and the junction held 9 bases outside the gene matches. CDR3 DNA sequence: TGTGCCAGCAGTCCATCCGGACTAGCGGGATTCAATGAGCAGTTCTTC. Encoded protein: CASSPSGLAGFNEQFF.

V and J are TRBV29-1 and TRBJ2-2, with D perhaps matching TRBD2 (5 bases). Trimming removed 0 bases at V and 9 bases at J, with 8 bases between. From germline, CDR1 is SQVTM and CDR2 ANQGSEA. The CDR3 has 12 residues. The CDR3 here is CSVEEGSRELFF. CDR3 nucleotides: TGCAGCGTTGAAGAGGGGAGCCGGGAGCTGTTTTTT.

This clonotype came up a few times. V is TRBV28 and J is TRBJ1-6, with D perhaps TRBD1 (6 bases). There are 15 residues in the CDR3. The ends were cut back, 1 base at V and 7 bases at J, with 11 bases in the middle. The germline V gene encodes CDR1 MDHEN and CDR2 SYDVKM. The CDR3 coding sequence is TGTGCCAGCAGTTTATTTCGAACAGGGAATTCACCCCTCCACTTT. The encoded protein is CASSLFRTGNSPLHF.

This clonotype has just a few counts. This rearrangement joins TRBV7-8 to TRBJ2-7; 7 bases fit TRBD2. Germline V gene sequence: CDR1 SGHVS, CDR2 FQNEAQ. J was trimmed by 7 bases and V by 6 bases; bases with no gene match: 12. The CDR3 spans 14 residues. The CDR3 protein is CASSFSRGEWEQYF. The CDR3, as DNA: TGTGCCAGCAGTTTCTCTCGGGGGGAGTGGGAGCAGTACTTC.

This clonotype was recorded at least ten times. The chain employs TRBV21-1 and TRBJ2-1; the D segment call TRBD2 is taken from the table without a DNA check. TRBV21-1 is a recognized pseudogene. The CDR3 is 23 residues long. CDR3 residues: CASSKAPEWESEKTAYEGNEQFF. In DNA form, the CDR3 reads TGTGCCAGCAGCAAAGCGCCCGAGTGGGAAAGCGAAAAAACAGCCTACGAGGGCAATGAGCAGTTCTTC.

V gene TRBV11-2 combines with J gene TRBJ2-2; 11 nucleotides agree with TRBD2. This CDR3 has 16 amino acids. With V trimmed by 1 base and J by 6 bases, 4 bases remained unmatched. The germline V gene encodes CDR1 SGHAT and CDR2 FQNNGV. The CDR3 protein is CASSLVLAGAAGELFF. The CDR3 DNA is TGTGCCAGCAGCTTAGTACTAGCGGGAGCCGCCGGGGAGCTGTTTTTT.

This chain connects TRBV28 to TRBJ2-7; possibly TRBD1 or TRBD2 for D (5 bases each). The V end was cut by 5 bases, the J end by 2 bases, with 13 bases between. Germline lookup yields CDR1 MDHEN and CDR2 SYDVKM. The CDR3 has 14 residues. The CDR3 DNA follows: TGTGCCAGCAGTGTACCGGGACGGGCCTACGAGCAGTACTTC. Protein sequence: CASSVPGRAYEQYF.

This clonotype was counted a few times. J is TRBJ2-1 and V is TRBV14, with D possibly called TRBD1 or TRBD2 (5 bases each). Germline CDR1 is SGHDN and CDR2 is FVKESK. This CDR3 has 17 amino acids. V was shortened by 2 bases and J by 0 bases, with 14 bases between the two germline ends. The CDR3 is CASSQPRDVSSYNEQFF. The DNA of the CDR3 is TGTGCCAGCAGCCAACCCCGGGACGTTAGCTCCTACAATGAGCAGTTCTTC.

This chain links TRBV18 with TRBJ2-3, with unresolved D. Germline loops: CDR1 KGHSH, CDR2 LQKENI. CDR3 length equals 13 residues. The germline V and J ends were trimmed by 8 bases and 2 bases, with 11 bases remaining between them. The CDR3 DNA is TGTGCCAGCAGCCCGGAGTCCACAGATACGCAGTATTTT. It is translated as CASSPESTDTQYF.

V is TRBV5-1 and J is TRBJ2-5; D may correspond to TRBD1 or TRBD2 (5 bases each). Per the germline V gene, CDR1 is SGHRS and CDR2 is YFSETQ. Trimming pared 3 bases from V and 5 bases from J, leaving 23 bases between. The CDR3 loop spans 17 amino acids. CDR3: CASSYGTTTFLGETQYF. CDR3 coding DNA: TGCGCCAGCAGCTACGGGACCACTACGTTTCTCGGTGAGACCCAGTACTTC.

This clonotype appeared a few times. The J gene is TRBJ1-2, the V gene TRBV28; no reliable D call. The V end lost 2 bases, the J end lost 8 bases, and 15 bases lay between the germline ends. This CDR3 is 14 amino acids long. CDR1 is MDHEN, CDR2 SYDVKM, per germline. CDR3 sequence: CASSLGVPSRGYTF. For the CDR3, the DNA is TGTGCCAGCAGTTTAGGGGTTCCATCGAGGGGCTACACCTTC.